This is a list of T cell receptor beta chains from one sample in a study of response to subunit inactivated influenza vaccine. TCRdb ran MiXCR on the RT-PCR reads and lists one entry per CDR3 protein. The data contain 550,000 to 800,000 distinct CDR3 sequences, more than 15% of them singletons. The source material was PBMCs from blood, sampled about 11 days after vaccination. These TCRs come from a man over 45 who received an inactivated influenza vaccine. Both conserved end residues are trimmed from each CDR3. Each record gives: V gene, J gene, CDR3 protein.

V gene: TRBV5-6; J gene: TRBJ1-2; CDR3 protein: ASSALDRSNYGYT
V gene: TRBV7-2; J gene: TRBJ2-3; CDR3 protein: ASSPRAGITDTQY
V gene: TRBV7-9; J gene: TRBJ2-3; CDR3 protein: ASSAGVGMTDTQY
V gene: TRBV4-3; J gene: TRBJ1-6; CDR3 protein: ASSPQGQVNSPLH
V gene: TRBV28; J gene: TRBJ1-1; CDR3 protein: ASSLVAGGYDDEAF
V gene: TRBV24-1; J gene: TRBJ2-5; CDR3 protein: ATSDPRTSGNSQY
V gene: TRBV27; J gene: TRBJ1-4; CDR3 protein: ASGVLGGEKLF
V gene: TRBV4-3; J gene: TRBJ2-3; CDR3 protein: ASSQVRGRIVTDTQY
V gene: TRBV2; J gene: TRBJ1-1; CDR3 protein: ASSDTPTEAF
V gene: TRBV21-1; J gene: TRBJ2-7; CDR3 protein: ASSKAWGREQY
V gene: TRBV6-5; J gene: TRBJ2-1; CDR3 protein: ASSWMGLAGVNEQF